What follows are 30 T cell receptor beta chains derived from one specimen sequenced in a study of cytomegalovirus exposure and HLA in healthy donors. Primers: 60 Vbeta forward and 13 Jbeta reverse. Assay used: immunoSEQ multiplex PCR; TCRdb lists only in-frame clones, some missing. The sample has about 160,000 clones; 82% are singletons. The sample consisted of PBMCs. These receptor sequences come from a man aged 50-60 years in good health and CMV-seropositive.

The chain carries TRBV14 and TRBJ1-1; D gene uncertain. Per the germline V gene, CDR1 is SGHDN and CDR2 is FVKESK. V was cut by 4 bases and J by 1 base, with 7 bases left in between. The CDR3 spans 13 residues. The CDR3 spells CASSRTENTEAFF. CDR3 nucleotide sequence: TGTGCCAGCAGCCGAACAGAGAACACTGAAGCTTTCTTT.

The CDR3 spells CASSYSIEGYYGYTF. CDR3 coding DNA: TGTGCCAGCAGTTACTCGATCGAGGGTTACTATGGCTACACCTTC. The chain joins TRBV6-5 to TRBJ1-2; D is ambiguous. Looked up from germline, CDR1 is MNHEY and CDR2 is SVGAGI. V lost 0 bases, J lost 3 bases, and 11 bases lay in between. The CDR3 runs to 15 residues.

This clone was detected only a few times. The chain couples TRBV28 to TRBJ2-2, with D unclear. CDR3 length: 14 residues. V was trimmed by 8 bases and J by 0 bases, leaving 10 bases between them. CDR1 is MDHEN, CDR2 SYDVKM, per germline. In nucleotides, the CDR3 is TGTGCCAGCTCGGAGTCTTCGAACACCGGGGAGCTGTTTTTT. Translation gives CASSESSNTGELFF. Variable domain in full (rest from reference TRBV28 and TRBJ2-2): DVKVTQSSRYLVKRTGEKVFLECVQDMDHENMFWYRQDPGLGLRLIYFSYDVKMKEKGDIPEGYSVSREKKERFSLILESASTNQTSMYLCASSESSNTGELFFGEGSRLTVL.

The J gene is TRBJ2-5, the V gene TRBV4-2, with TRBD2 matching 8 bases. The CDR3 contains 18 residues. The germline V gene has CDR1 LGHNA and CDR2 YNFKEQ. The J segment lost 1 base and the V segment lost 0 bases, leaving 10 bases of the junction unmatched. The CDR3 reads CASSQEASGRLGQETQYF. The CDR3 DNA follows: TGTGCCAGCAGCCAAGAGGCTAGCGGGCGCCTAGGCCAAGAGACCCAGTACTTC.

This clone came up once. The rearrangement links TRBV6-5 to TRBJ2-5, with 11 bases fitting TRBD2. Judging by the DNA end, TRBJ2-7 fits better; the J call may be wrong. The CDR3 consists of 15 residues. Germline values: CDR1 MNHEY, CDR2 SVGAGI. The CDR3 DNA is TGTGCCAGCAGTACCGGGACTAGCGGCTCCTACGAGCAGTACTTC. It encodes CASSTGTSGSYEQYF.

This clone was detected only a few times. In DNA, the CDR3 is TGCGCCAGCAGCCAAGATACGGGGGGAGGGCAGCCCCAGCATTTT. Its protein is CASSQDTGGGQPQHF. The chain couples TRBV4-3 to TRBJ1-5; maybe TRBD1 (5 bases). The CDR3 has 15 amino acids. Trimming took off 0 bases at V and 7 bases at J, with 13 bases between the two ends. Germline CDR1 and CDR2: LGHNA and YSLEER.

The chain has TRBV4-2 and TRBJ2-1; 16 bases agree with TRBD2. Trimming removed 0 bases from V and 10 bases from J; junction bases left unmatched: 3. This CDR3 is built from 16 residues. Per germline, CDR1 LGHNA and CDR2 YNFKEQ. Here the CDR3 DNA reads TGTGCCAGCAGCCAAGAGGGACTAGCGGGAGGGGACGAGCAGTTCTTC. Protein: CASSQEGLAGGDEQFF.

This rearrangement joins TRBV5-1 to TRBJ1-3; D remains unclear. The germline V gene has CDR1 SGHRS and CDR2 YFSETQ. The V gene lost 2 bases and the J gene lost 0 bases, with 9 bases spanning the gap. The CDR3 has 15 amino acids. DNA of the CDR3: TGCGCCAGCAGCTTAGGAGACCTCTCTGGAAACACCATATATTTT. It yields the protein CASSLGDLSGNTIYF.

The chain has TRBV30 and TRBJ1-1, with 8 bases lining up with TRBD1. CDR3 length equals 13 residues. V lost 8 bases and J lost 0; bases outside the gene matches: 5. CDR1 and CDR2 from the germline V gene are GTSNPN and SVGIG (reference sequence). The DNA for the CDR3 is TGTGCCAACCGACAGGGGATGAACACTGAAGCTTTCTTT. Its translation is CANRQGMNTEAFF.

The J gene is TRBJ2-3, the V gene TRBV7-8; 9 bases agree with TRBD1. The CDR3 has 16 residues. The germline CDR1 and CDR2 sequences are SGHVS and FQNEAQ. V lost 3 bases to trimming and J lost 6 bases; unmatched junction nucleotides: 10. The DNA for the CDR3 is TGTGCCAGCAGCTTGGGGGACAGGGAGTGGGTGGATACGCAGTATTTT. The encoded protein is CASSLGDREWVDTQYF.

Only one count was recorded for this clone. The V call is TRBV25-1, the J call TRBJ1-1, with 7 positions matching TRBD1. Trimming cost V 4 bases and J 3 bases; bases outside gene matches: 11. CDR3 length equals 16 residues. Germline CDR1 and CDR2: MGHDK and SYGVNS. The CDR3, as DNA: TGTGCCAGCAGTGCACGTACGACAGGGCGAGACACTGAAGCTTTCTTT. This gives the protein CASSARTTGRDTEAFF.

The rearrangement joins TRBV30 to TRBJ1-2; 10 positions match TRBD1. Trimming took 3 bases from V and 9 from J; bases not matched to a gene: 4. The germline V gene encodes CDR1 GTSNPN and CDR2 SVGIG (reference sequence). The CDR3 is 12 residues long. This chain's CDR3 is CAWRTGGGSYTF. As DNA, the CDR3 is TGTGCCTGGAGGACAGGGGGCGGAAGCTACACCTTC.

The rearrangement joins TRBV5-6 to TRBJ2-7; 7 bases fit TRBD2. After removal of 4 bases from V and 3 bases from J, the junction contained 13 bases not matched to a gene. Per the germline V gene, CDR1 is SGHDT and CDR2 is YYEEEE. The CDR3 is 16 amino acids. CDR3: CASSRPTSVLYYEQYF. The CDR3 coding sequence is TGTGCCAGCAGCCGACCAACTAGCGTGCTCTACTACGAGCAGTACTTC.

The chain carries TRBV18 and TRBJ1-6; no clear D gene. CDR3 length: 14 amino acids. V was pared by 5 bases and J by 7 bases, with 12 bases between. Germline V gene data show CDR1 as KGHSH and CDR2 as LQKENI. CDR3 in DNA: TGTGCCAGCTCATCCACCGGGGAAAATTCACCCCTCCACTTT. Protein sequence: CASSSTGENSPLHF.

The chain recombines TRBV5-1 with TRBJ2-1, with 9 bases that match TRBD1. The germline V gene encodes CDR1 SGHRS and CDR2 YFSETQ. This CDR3 region has 15 residues. V gave up 4 bases and J gave up 9 bases; unmatched junction bases: 11. CDR3 bases: TGCGCCAGCAGCCGCCGGGACAGGGAAATAGGTGAGCAGTTCTTC. It encodes CASSRRDREIGEQFF.

The rearrangement uses TRBV5-1 and TRBJ1-6; TRBD1 aligns across 9 bases. Germline assignment: CDR1 SGHRS and CDR2 YFSETQ. With V trimmed by 3 bases and J by 4 bases, 5 bases remained unmatched. The CDR3 runs to 16 residues. DNA for the CDR3: TGCGCCAGCAGCTCGGGGACAGGGCTGTATAATTCACCCCTCCACTTT. Translation gives CASSSGTGLYNSPLHF. The full variable domain, completed using reference TRBV5-1 and TRBJ1-6, is KAGVTQTPRYLIKTRGQQVTLSCSPISGHRSVSWYQQTPGQGLQFLFEYFSETQRNKGNFPGRFSGRQFSNSRSEMNVSTLELGDSALYLCASSSGTGLYNSPLHFGNGTRLTVT.

V is TRBV19 and J is TRBJ2-5; 7 bases map to TRBD2. The V gene's germline CDR1 is LNHDA and CDR2 SQIVND (reference sequence). This CDR3 has 14 amino acids. V shed 6 bases and J 5 bases; nucleotides not matched to a gene: 9. The DNA for the CDR3 is TGTGCCAGTAGCCCGGACCTAGCGGTGGAGACCCAGTACTTC. Its protein product is CASSPDLAVETQYF.

The genes are TRBV9 and TRBJ1-1; D ambiguous. The length of the CDR3 is 13 residues. The V and J ends lost 3 bases and 4 bases respectively, with 10 bases between them. CDR1 and CDR2 (germline): SGDLS, YYNGEE. CDR3 in amino acids: CASSAGVGTEAFF. The CDR3 region has the DNA TGTGCCAGCAGCGCCGGGGTGGGCACTGAAGCTTTCTTT.

This clone has a single count. This chain joins TRBV5-1 and TRBJ1-1; D may be TRBD1 (6 bases). The V end was cut by 4 bases, the J end by 1 base, with 14 bases between. CDR3 size: 15 residues. Germline CDR1 is SGHRS and CDR2 is YFSETQ. The chain's CDR3 is CASSRRGGPNTEAFF. DNA of the CDR3: TGCGCCAGCAGCCGGAGGGGGGGACCGAACACTGAAGCTTTCTTT.

V usage is TRBV5-1 and J usage is TRBJ2-5, with D perhaps matching TRBD2 (6 bases). CDR3 length: 13 residues. Trimming cost V 5 bases and J 2 bases, with 10 bases left between them. Per germline, CDR1 SGHRS and CDR2 YFSETQ. CDR3 DNA: TGCGCCAGCAGAAGACTAGAGCAAGAGACCCAGTACTTC. This codes for CASRRLEQETQYF. Filled out from reference TRBV5-1 and TRBJ2-5, the complete variable domain reads KAGVTQTPRYLIKTRGQQVTLSCSPISGHRSVSWYQQTPGQGLQFLFEYFSETQRNKGNFPGRFSGRQFSNSRSEMNVSTLELGDSALYLCASRRLEQETQYFGPGTRLLVL.

The chain is built from TRBV7-9 and TRBJ2-7; 9 bases match TRBD2. Germline CDR1 SEHNR, CDR2 FQNEAQ (reference sequence). J gave up 6 bases and V 5 bases, and 2 bases lay outside the gene matches. The CDR3 runs 12 residues. CDR3 in DNA: TGTGCCAGCAGCCGTAGCGGGGGCGAGCAGTACTTC. Translation gives CASSRSGGEQYF.

On this clone itself: It is likely a read error, because the conserved phenylalanine at the end of the CDR3 is missing. It is unclear where the CDR3 begins or ends on the DNA, so no DNA is shown, and the CDR3 is as TCRdb lists it. The CDR3 loop reads CASSDSGTGWIPSG. J is TRBJ1-4 and V is TRBV6-4; no check of the table's D call, TRBD1, against the DNA was made. In germline, CDR1 is MRHNA, CDR2 SNTAGT. Termini included, the CDR3 measures 14 amino acids.

The chain employs TRBV4-1 and TRBJ1-4; D is unclear. The ends were cut back, 4 bases at V and 1 base at J, with 7 bases in the middle. This CDR3 region has 14 residues. Germline CDR1 reads MGHRA; CDR2 reads YSYEKL. This CDR3 is CASSLRGTNEKLFF. CDR3 sequence (DNA): TGCGCCAGCAGCCTGCGGGGAACTAATGAAAAACTGTTTTTT.

The V call is TRBV7-3, the J call TRBJ2-2, with TRBD1 identical over 7 bases. The junction had 7 bases not matched to a gene; V was cut back by 0 bases and J by 12 bases. Germline CDR1 reads SGHTA; CDR2 reads FQGTGA. This CDR3 is 14 amino acids long. The CDR3 DNA reads TGTGCCAGCAGCTTAACCTCCGAGACAGGGAAGCTGTTTTTT. Translation gives CASSLTSETGKLFF.

The table lists this clone with a few counts. The chain employs TRBV7-9 and TRBJ2-7, with TRBD1 matching over 8 bases. This CDR3 has 14 residues. The germline gives CDR1 SEHNR, CDR2 FQNEAQ (reference sequence). Trimming removed 0 bases from V and 4 bases from J; junction bases left unmatched: 2. DNA for the CDR3: TGTGCCAGCAGCTTAGCGGACAGGGTTTACGAGCAGTACTTC. Protein product: CASSLADRVYEQYF.

The J gene is TRBJ2-7, the V gene TRBV7-8, with TRBD2 matching 9 bases. Per germline, CDR1 SGHVS and CDR2 FQNEAQ. V trimming: 1 base; J trimming: 2 bases; junction bases outside the gene matches: 0. This CDR3 is built from 14 residues. The DNA for the CDR3 is TGTGCCAGCAGCTTAGGCGGGGGGGCCTACGAGCAGTACTTC. The encoded protein is CASSLGGGAYEQYF.

The rearrangement joins TRBV5-1 to TRBJ2-1, with 12 bases identical to TRBD2. The CDR3 sequence is 16 residues long. V was clipped by 4 bases and J by 4 bases; unmatched bases: 6. CDR1 and CDR2 from the germline V gene are SGHRS and YFSETQ. Here the CDR3 DNA reads TGCGCCAGCAGCCTTCTAGCGGGAGGGTCGTACAATGAGCAGTTCTTC. Its protein product is CASSLLAGGSYNEQFF.

This chain connects TRBV6-5 to TRBJ2-2; the D gene is possibly TRBD2 (6 bases). CDR1 MNHEY and CDR2 SVGAGI come from the germline V gene. The germline V and J ends were trimmed by 10 bases and 5 bases, with 17 bases remaining between them. The CDR3 loop spans 14 amino acids. The CDR3 sequence: CATIFRRGTGELFF. CDR3 bases: TGTGCCACCATTTTTAGGAGGGGAACCGGGGAGCTGTTTTTT.

The V call is TRBV7-2, the J call TRBJ2-3; D is unclear. This CDR3 is 14 amino acids long. CDR1 is SGHTA and CDR2 is FQGNSA in the germline V gene. Trimming pared 5 bases from V and 3 bases from J, leaving 12 bases between. CDR3 nucleotide sequence: TGTGCCAGCAGCCACCCAGAGGAGACAGATACGCAGTATTTT. Its translation is CASSHPEETDTQYF.

This chain uses TRBV5-8 with TRBJ1-1; 12 nucleotides line up with TRBD1. The CDR3 covers 14 residues. V shed 4 bases and J 4 bases; nucleotides not matched to a gene: 2. Germline loops: CDR1 SGHTS, CDR2 YDEGEE. The chain's CDR3 is CASSTGQGATEAFF. CDR3 nucleotides: TGTGCCAGCAGCACGGGACAGGGGGCCACTGAAGCTTTCTTT.